The 26 T cell receptor beta chains below were found in one sample sequenced in a study of tumor and adjacent non-tumor tissue in lung cancer. A modified ARM-PCR protocol with three rounds of nested PCR amplified TCRbeta. In TCRdb, the multiplex PCR reads were re-called with MiXCR into one record per CDR3 protein. The sample records about 200,000 distinct CDR3 sequences, 71% being singletons. This sample's RNA came from whole unsorted tissue. Sample: lung tumor tissue. The source is a man in his sixties with non-small cell lung cancer.

About this clonotype: A junction end diverges from the germline sequence, so it may reflect a read error. This rearrangement joins TRBV20-1 to TRBJ2-7; D might be TRBD1 or TRBD2, each matching 5 bases. CDR1 DFQATT and CDR2 SNEGSKA come from the germline V gene (reference sequence). CDR3 size: 14 residues. Written as DNA, the CDR3 is TGCAATGCTAGCAGGGTGAAGGGCTCCTACGAGCAGTACTTC. Protein product: CNASRVKGSYEQYF.

In regard to this clonotype: A clone one base away is much larger, so this may be a read error. V is TRBV4-2 and J is TRBJ2-2, with D uncertain. This CDR3 region has 12 residues. In germline, CDR1 is LGHNA, CDR2 YNFKEQ. Written as DNA, the CDR3 is TGTGCCAGCAGCCAAGGCACCAGGGAGCTGTTTTTT. The encoded protein is CASSQGTRELFF.

The V and J genes are TRBV4-2 and TRBJ2-4; the D gene is possibly TRBD1 (5 bases). Trimming pared 0 bases from V and 3 bases from J, leaving 9 bases between. The germline V gene has CDR1 LGHNA and CDR2 YNFKEQ. The CDR3 sequence is 15 residues long. The CDR3 loop is CASSQDQGGKNIQYF. CDR3 sequence (DNA): TGTGCCAGCAGCCAAGATCAGGGCGGCAAAAACATTCAGTACTTC.

The V gene is TRBV5-1, the J gene TRBJ1-6; D gene unclear. This CDR3 comprises 14 residues. V lost 0 bases and J lost 9, with 10 bases in between. Looked up from germline, CDR1 is SGHRS and CDR2 is YFSETQ. DNA of the CDR3: TGCGCCAGCAGCTTGGGACGGGGATTTTCACCCCTCCACTTT. Translation: CASSLGRGFSPLHF.

As to this clonotype: At one end the junction does not follow the germline gene, possibly because of a read error. DNA of the CDR3: TGCACCAGCAGCTGGGGGACCGGGACAGGGATAGATACGCAGTATTTT. Translating it yields CTSSWGTGTGIDTQYF. The chain links TRBV5-1 to TRBJ2-3, with TRBD1 matching over 9 bases. Germline V gene lookup returns CDR1 SGHRS and CDR2 YFSETQ. This CDR3 has 16 residues.

There are a few counts of this clonotype. Mismatch with germline at one junction end may stem from a read error. The CDR3 sequence is CTVEGTEAFF. In DNA form, the CDR3 reads TGCACCGTTGAGGGCACTGAAGCTTTCTTT. This chain links TRBV29-1 with TRBJ1-1; D remains unclear. The CDR3 extends over 10 amino acids. Germline-derived CDR1 and CDR2 are SQVTM and ANQGSEA.

Details on this clonotype: A much larger clone lies one base from this, so it may be a read error. The chain combines TRBV5-4 with TRBJ1-2; the D gene is possibly TRBD1 (5 bases). The CDR3 totals 14 residues. The germline V gene encodes CDR1 SGHNT and CDR2 YYREEE (reference sequence). The V end was cut by 4 bases, the J end by 4 bases, with 14 bases between. Written as DNA, the CDR3 is TGTGCCAGCAGCACGTTCGGGACGGTCTATGGCTACACCTTC. This encodes CASSTFGTVYGYTF.

Of note for this clonotype: The junction differs from germline at one of its ends, possibly a read error. The CDR3 reads CVSSRSGRADEQYF. The CDR3 nucleotides are TGTGTCAGCAGCCGTAGCGGGAGGGCCGACGAGCAATACTTC. The chain has TRBV11-3 and TRBJ2-7; TRBD2 matches 11 bases. The CDR3 has 14 residues. CDR1 is SGHNT and CDR2 is YENEEA in the germline V gene.

The chain carries TRBV6-2 or TRBV6-3 and TRBJ2-7; 10 bases match TRBD2. Per the germline V gene, CDR1 is MNHEY and CDR2 is SVGEGT. Germline trimming cut 10 bases from V and 2 bases from J; bases unmatched to any gene: 8. The CDR3 runs to 14 residues. This CDR3 is CAIRQREGAYEQYF. Written as DNA, the CDR3 is TGTGCCATCAGACAGCGGGAGGGGGCCTACGAGCAGTACTTC.

The chain combines TRBV11-2 with TRBJ2-3, with 9 nucleotides matching TRBD1. With V trimmed by 9 bases and J by 6 bases, 16 bases remained unmatched. Looked up from germline, CDR1 is SGHAT and CDR2 is FQNNGV. The CDR3 sequence is 16 residues long. In nucleotides, the CDR3 is TGTGCCAGGAGCCCTCCCGGGGGACAGGGCCCGGATACGCAGTATTTT. Encoded protein: CARSPPGGQGPDTQYF.

Worth noting for this clonotype: One junction end does not reproduce the germline sequence, and a read error may be involved. The chain employs TRBV12-3 or TRBV12-4 and TRBJ1-6, with 8 nucleotides matching TRBD1. The CDR3 runs to 13 residues. The chain's CDR3 is CTSSSDRDSPLHF. The CDR3 DNA reads TGTACCAGCAGTTCGGACAGGGACTCACCCCTCCACTTT.

For this clonotype: The CDR3 carries no conserved terminal phenylalanine or tryptophan, so it likely arises from a read error. The chain employs TRBV6-1 and TRBJ1-2, with unresolved D. The germline gives CDR1 MNHNS, CDR2 SASEGT. This CDR3 region has 13 residues. This CDR3 is CASRYSGLYVYTS. The CDR3 coding sequence is TGTGCCAGCAGATACTCTGGCTTATATGTCTACACCTCC.

This clonotype has only a few counts. V and J are TRBV5-1 and TRBJ2-6; 11 bases map to TRBD1. The CDR3 consists of 19 residues. V was pared by 2 bases and J by 4 bases, with 11 bases of the junction left unmatched. From germline, CDR1 is SGHRS and CDR2 YFSETQ. CDR3 sequence: CASSFTGQGVTLGANVLTF. The CDR3 DNA follows: TGCGCCAGCAGCTTTACGGGACAGGGGGTTACTCTGGGGGCCAACGTCCTGACTTTC.

A word on this clonotype: A junction end diverges from the germline sequence, so it may reflect a read error. This chain joins TRBV6-5 and TRBJ2-1; D is unresolved. This CDR3 is 15 amino acids long. Per germline, CDR1 MNHEY and CDR2 SVGAGI. In nucleotides, the CDR3 is TGCGCCAGCAGTTCCGTGGGTGTAACCTACAATGAGCAGTTCTTC. This sequence encodes CASSSVGVTYNEQFF.

In this sample, this clonotype turned up a few times. The chain employs TRBV12-3 or TRBV12-4 and TRBJ2-3, with TRBD2 matching 7 bases. V dropped 1 base and J dropped 4; count of bases not matched to a gene: 8. This CDR3 comprises 16 residues. Written as DNA, the CDR3 is TGTGCCAGCAGTTTAGTGGGACTATCCCAGTCAGATACGCAGTATTTT. Translated, it gives CASSLVGLSQSDTQYF.

With regard to this clonotype: A read error may produce the germline difference seen at one junction end. The chain joins TRBV6-5 to TRBJ1-6; D call uncertain. The germline CDR1 and CDR2 sequences are MNHEY and SVGAGI. This CDR3 region has 17 residues. CDR3 amino acids: CARSYDILSSYNSPLHF. CDR3 sequence (DNA): TGTGCCAGGAGTTACGACATTCTTAGCTCCTATAATTCACCCCTCCACTTT.

With regard to this clonotype: Possible read error: a much larger clone is one base away. The CDR3 nucleotides are TGTGCCAGCAGTTTTGGGGGAATCACTGAAGCTTTCTTT. Protein: CASSFGGITEAFF. The chain links TRBV12-3 or TRBV12-4 to TRBJ1-1; D perhaps matches TRBD1 (5 bases). The CDR3 extends over 13 amino acids. V was trimmed by 3 bases and J by 4 bases, leaving 9 bases between them.

As for this clonotype: The junction does not match germline at one end; this may be a read error. The chain is built from TRBV11-1 and TRBJ2-7, with D possibly matching TRBD2 (6 bases). The length of the CDR3 is 17 residues. Germline lookup yields CDR1 SGHAT and CDR2 FQDESV (reference sequence). The CDR3: CASSLGVFNGSSYEQYF. In nucleotides, the CDR3 is TGTGCCAGCAGCTTAGGAGTCTTTAACGGGAGCTCCTACGAGCAGTATTTC. Filled out from reference TRBV11-1 and TRBJ2-7, the complete variable domain reads EAEVAQSPRYKITEKSQAVAFWCDPISGHATLYWYRQILGQGPELLVQFQDESVVDDSQLPKDRFSAERLKGVDSTLKIQPAELGDSAMYLCASSLGVFNGSSYEQYFGPGTRLTVT.

In DNA form, the CDR3 reads TGTGCCAGCAGCCAAGAAGCCGCTTTTCCGGACAGGGGAATTAATTCACCCCTCCACTTT. This encodes CASSQEAAFPDRGINSPLHF. V usage is TRBV4-2 and J usage is TRBJ1-6; 9 nucleotides align to TRBD1. The CDR3 is 20 residues long. Unmatched junction bases numbered 15, after V lost 0 bases and J lost 6 bases. Germline V gives CDR1 LGHNA, CDR2 YNFKEQ.

The chain has TRBV5-4 and TRBJ2-2; TRBD2 is a possible D gene (5 bases). Germline V gene data show CDR1 as SGHNT and CDR2 as YYREEE (reference sequence). The CDR3 totals 16 residues. V lost 4 bases and J 1 base, leaving 14 bases between the germline ends. The chain's CDR3 is CASSLPGAGNTGELFF. DNA of the CDR3: TGTGCCAGCAGCCTCCCCGGCGCGGGGAACACCGGGGAGCTGTTTTTT.

Concerning this clonotype itself: One end of the junction is discordant with germline, which a read error may explain. CDR3 sequence reads: CASSIGHDSNQPQNF. As DNA, the CDR3 is TGCGCCAGCAGCATCGGACACGATAGCAATCAGCCCCAGAATTTT. The chain links TRBV10-2 to TRBJ1-5; perhaps TRBD1 as D (5 bases). CDR3 length: 15 residues. Germline lookup yields CDR1 WSHSY and CDR2 SAAADI.

In regard to this clonotype: The germline gene is not matched at one end of the junction; a read error may be the cause. V gene TRBV12-3 or TRBV12-4 combines with J gene TRBJ2-7; D remains unclear. The CDR3 loop spans 14 amino acids. This CDR3 is CASCPSVRSYEQYF. The CDR3 coding sequence is TGTGCCAGCTGCCCTTCTGTTCGATCCTATGAGCAGTACTTC.

Turning to this clonotype: A junction end diverges from the germline sequence, so it may reflect a read error. The chain uses TRBV20-1 and TRBJ2-7, with TRBD1 matching 8 bases. Per the germline V gene, CDR1 is DFQATT and CDR2 is SNEGSKA (reference sequence). The CDR3 consists of 14 residues. The CDR3 sequence is CSAIRGTGSYEQHF. The CDR3 DNA reads TGCAGTGCCATTAGGGGGACAGGCTCCTACGAGCAGCACTTC.

In its sample, this clonotype was seen many times. This chain connects TRBV29-1 to TRBJ1-6; TRBD1 is a possible D gene (5 bases). Between the trimmed V and J ends, which lost 6 bases and 5 bases, there was a span of 20 bases. The length of the CDR3 is 16 residues. Germline values: CDR1 SQVTM, CDR2 ANQGSEA. CDR3 in amino acids: CSVAIQGLGHNSPLHF. The CDR3 nucleotides are TGCAGCGTGGCTATTCAGGGCCTGGGGCATAATTCACCCCTCCACTTT.

For this clonotype: The final CDR3 position lacks the conserved phenylalanine or tryptophan, pointing to a likely read error. J is TRBJ2-2 and V is TRBV11-3; TRBD2 matches at 7 bases. The CDR3 is made up of 14 amino acids. Germline assignment: CDR1 SGHNT and CDR2 YENEEA. The CDR3 region has the DNA TGTGCCAGTAGCTTAGCCGGACCGGGGGGAAGGCTGTTTTTA. Its translation: CASSLAGPGGRLFL.

This clonotype was recorded once. This is likely a read error, given that the CDR3 carries no conserved phenylalanine or tryptophan at its end. V usage is TRBV6-1 and J usage is TRBJ2-1; unclear D gene. V was trimmed by 8 bases and J by 4 bases, leaving 3 bases between them. Looked up from germline, CDR1 is MNHNS and CDR2 is SASEGT. The CDR3 spans 10 residues. CDR3 protein: CASSYNEQFL. As DNA, the CDR3 is TGTGCCAGCTCTTACAATGAGCAGTTCCTC.